A selection of T cell receptor beta chains follows, all from one sample in a study of brain T cells in children with intractable seizures. TCRdb's copy holds only in-frame clones and misses some; the assay was immunoSEQ multiplex PCR. Among over 95,000 clones listed, under 95% were seen once. Sequenced here: peripheral blood, sampled at surgery. The receptors were sampled from a boy under two years old with hemimegalencephaly and intractable seizures. The CDR3 runs from the conserved cysteine through the conserved F or W. Fields, in order: D gene, J gene, V gene, clone size, CDR3 DNA, CDR3 protein. A D gene is named only where the DNA matches it firmly. Clone sizes are given selectively: once, few, many, or a class where the clone is expanded.

TRBD2	TRBJ2-7	TRBV20-1	-	TGCAGTGCTAGTCGGCGGGAGCCCTACGAGCAGTACTTC	CSASRREPYEQYF
-	TRBJ2-7	TRBV2	-	TGTGCCATACAAAGGGACTCCTACGAGCAGTACTTC	CAIQRDSYEQYF
TRBD1	TRBJ1-2	TRBV11-2	-	TGTGCCAGCAGCTTGATGACAGGGCGGTATGGCTACACCTTC	CASSLMTGRYGYTF
-	TRBJ1-2	TRBV5-1	-	TGCGCCAGCAGCTTGCTCTCTAACTATGGCTACACCTTC	CASSLLSNYGYTF
-	TRBJ2-1	TRBV10-2	-	TGCGCCAGCAGTTTGCTTGTCTCCTACAATGAGCAGTTCTTC	CASSLLVSYNEQFF
-	TRBJ2-1	TRBV11-3	-	TGTGCCAGCAGCTATCAGGCGGTCTTCCTCAATGAGCAGTTCTTC	CASSYQAVFLNEQFF
-	TRBJ1-5	TRBV3-1/TRBV3-2	-	TGTGCCAGCAGCCAAGATTTCAGGGCCCATCAGCCCCAGCATTTT	CASSQDFRAHQPQHF
-	TRBJ1-5	TRBV15	-	TGTGCCACCAGCAGAGAACAGGGTCTAAATCAGCCCCAGCATTTT	CATSREQGLNQPQHF
TRBD2	TRBJ2-3	TRBV3-1/TRBV3-2	-	TGTGCCAGCAGCCAAGATTTCGGACTAGCGGCCACAGATACGCAGTATTTT	CASSQDFGLAATDTQYF
-	TRBJ2-3	TRBV19	-	TGTGCCAGTAGTATAGCGGGATACACAGATACGCAGTATTTT	CASSIAGYTDTQYF
TRBD1	TRBJ1-4	TRBV20-1	-	TGCAGTGCTAGTCTTTGGACAGGGGCTAATGAAAAACTGTTTTTT	CSASLWTGANEKLFF
-	TRBJ2-2	TRBV29-1	-	TGCAGCGTTACCCCCAGGGCAACCGGGGAGCTGTTTTTT	CSVTPRATGELFF
-	TRBJ1-1	TRBV19	-	TGTGCCAGTAAATTCAGGGGATCTACTGAAGCTTTCTTT	CASKFRGSTEAFF
-	TRBJ1-1	TRBV5-1	-	TGCGCCAGCAGCTTTAAAGGGGAAGCTTTCTTT	CASSFKGEAFF
-	TRBJ2-7	TRBV21-1	-	TGTGCCAGCAGCAAAAGGCTAGCGTACGAGCAGTACTTC	CASSKRLAYEQYF
-	TRBJ1-2	TRBV9	-	TGTGCCAGCAGCGTAAGTTCGGGCGGGAACTATGGCTACACCTTC	CASSVSSGGNYGYTF
-	TRBJ2-1	TRBV5-4	-	TGTGCCAGCAGCTTGCCCGGGACGTCCCATCAGGGCTCCTACAATGAGCAGTTCTTC	CASSLPGTSHQGSYNEQFF
-	TRBJ2-7	TRBV7-9	-	TGTGCCAGCAGCTTACCCGGCCTTCCCTACGAGCAGTACTTC	CASSLPGLPYEQYF
-	TRBJ1-3	TRBV7-9	-	TGTGCCAGCAGCCAGGCCGGAAACACCATATATTTT	CASSQAGNTIYF
-	TRBJ2-7	TRBV18	-	TGTGCCAGCTCACCCTATATCAGGGGCCCCGTCTACGAGCAGTACTTC	CASSPYIRGPVYEQYF
-	TRBJ1-4	TRBV6-2/TRBV6-3	-	TGTGCCAGCAGTTACGGATACAGGGCAACTAATGAAAAACTGTTTTTT	CASSYGYRATNEKLFF
TRBD1	TRBJ1-3	TRBV5-4	-	TGTGCCAGCAGTTTGGGCCCCGACAGGGCGGGAGGAAACACCATATATTTT	CASSLGPDRAGGNTIYF
-	TRBJ1-6	TRBV10-3	-	TGTGCCATCAGTGAGTCGAGGGCCAGCTATAATTCACCCCTCCACTTT	CAISESRASYNSPLHF
-	TRBJ2-1	TRBV5-1	-	TGCGCCACCAAGCGGACCGACTCCTACAATGAGCAGTTCTTC	CATKRTDSYNEQFF
TRBD1	TRBJ2-7	TRBV19	-	TGTGCCAGTAGTATAATGGGACAGGGGGCTATAAACGAGCAGTACTTC	CASSIMGQGAINEQYF
-	TRBJ2-2	TRBV6-5	-	TGTGCCAGCAGTTACCAGGAGTCCGGGGAGCTGTTTTTT	CASSYQESGELFF
TRBD2	TRBJ2-7	TRBV6-5	-	TGTGCCAGCAGTCGACTAGCGGGGACCCGCTACGAGCAGTACTTC	CASSRLAGTRYEQYF
TRBD1	TRBJ2-7	TRBV30	-	TGTGCCTGGGCACCGGGACAGTCCGAGCAGTACTTC	CAWAPGQSEQYF
TRBD2	TRBJ2-3	TRBV6-1	-	TGTGCCAGCAGTGCACGACTAGCGGGAGGGGGAGATACGCAGTATTTT	CASSARLAGGGDTQYF
-	TRBJ2-3	TRBV30	-	TGTGCCTGGAGTGTACGGGGACTCGGAGGATGGGTGCAGTATTTT	CAWSVRGLGGWVQYF
TRBD1	TRBJ1-6	TRBV29-1	once	TGCAGCGTACGGGAACAGGGGCAGGGGAATTCACCCCTCCACTTT	CSVREQGQGNSPLHF
TRBD2	TRBJ2-1	TRBV24-1	-	TGTGCCACCAGTGATTCGCCCCGGGGGGGCCTGGTGGATGAGCAGTTCTTC	CATSDSPRGGLVDEQFF
TRBD2	TRBJ2-3	TRBV15	-	TGTGCCACCAGCCTAGCGGGAAACACAGATACGCAGTATTTT	CATSLAGNTDTQYF
-	TRBJ1-5	TRBV7-8	-	TGTGCCAGCAGGCGGGATCAAGGTATTGGCAATCAGCCCCAGCATTTT	CASRRDQGIGNQPQHF
-	TRBJ2-7	TRBV28	-	TGTGCCACCGGGTTCGGCTCCTACGAGCAGTACTTC	CATGFGSYEQYF